These 18 T cell receptor beta chains share one sample of origin, sequenced in a study of metastatic and nonmetastatic thyroid tumors. TCRdb called clones again from the PCR reads with MiXCR. The data hold around 25,000 clones, with 10% to 15% observed a single time. The entire patient cohort was treatment-naive prior to thyroid surgery. Material for sequencing was blood. Receptors originate from a female donor with papillary thyroid cancer or a benign thyroid nodule (not recorded which). Some clones in this sample may be carry-over from other donors' samples.

The chain has TRBV19 and TRBJ2-7; a weak D match, TRBD2 (5 bases). In germline, CDR1 is LNHDA, CDR2 SQIVND (reference sequence). V was cut by 2 bases and J by 5 bases, with 19 bases left in between. The CDR3 has 16 residues. The CDR3 protein is CASSISVIWRRNEQYF. The CDR3 DNA is TGTGCCAGTAGTATATCTGTTATCTGGAGGAGGAACGAGCAGTACTTC.

The rearrangement links TRBV9 to TRBJ2-2; no reliable D call. Between the trimmed V and J ends, which lost 0 bases and 0 bases, there was a span of 9 bases. The CDR3 spans 16 residues. Germline CDR1 and CDR2: SGDLS and YYNGEE. The CDR3: CASSVDGHTNTGELFF. The CDR3 DNA follows: TGTGCCAGCAGCGTAGACGGCCATACGAACACCGGGGAGCTGTTTTTT.

This clone has at least ten counts. The V and J genes are TRBV6-1 and TRBJ2-7; tentative D call: TRBD2 (5 bases). CDR1 MNHNS and CDR2 SASEGT come from the germline V gene. V lost 1 base and J lost 4, with 14 bases in between. CDR3 length equals 15 residues. The CDR3 sequence is CASSEEVEGFYEQYF. The CDR3 DNA sequence: TGTGCCAGCAGTGAAGAGGTAGAGGGCTTTTACGAGCAGTACTTC.

This clone has at least ten counts. The chain recombines TRBV30 with TRBJ1-4, with 9 positions matching TRBD1. Per the germline V gene, CDR1 is GTSNPN and CDR2 is SVGIG (reference sequence). The CDR3 spans 14 residues. The ends lost 5 bases at V and 7 bases at J; junction bases unmatched: 8. CDR3 sequence reads: CAWGPGQGLEKLFF. CDR3 coding DNA: TGTGCCTGGGGCCCGGGACAGGGCCTTGAAAAACTGTTTTTT. Based on the CDR3 plus reference TRBV30 and TRBJ1-4, the full variable domain is SQTIHQWPATLVQPVGSPLSLECTVEGTSNPNLYWYRQAAGRGLQLLFYSVGIGQISSEVPQNLSASRPQDRQFILSSKKLLLSDSGFYLCAWGPGQGLEKLFFGSGTQLSVL.

CDR3 nucleotides: TGCAGTGCTTCGGAGGACGGCCCCTACGAGCAGTACTTC. It translates to CSASEDGPYEQYF. This chain joins TRBV20-1 and TRBJ2-7, with a possible D match to TRBD2 (5 bases). There are 13 residues in the CDR3. Germline CDR1 and CDR2: DFQATT and SNEGSKA (reference sequence). Trimming removed 5 bases from V and 2 bases from J, with 13 bases in between.

This clone has a count of ten or more. This chain joins TRBV12-3 or TRBV12-4 and TRBJ2-2; possible D gene TRBD1, 6 bases. The CDR3 extends over 14 amino acids. V was shortened by 9 bases and J by 0 bases, with 11 bases between the two germline ends. The CDR3 DNA reads as TGTGCCAGTCCCAGGGGAGCGAACACCGGGGAGCTGTTTTTT. Its translation is CASPRGANTGELFF.

The table lists this clone with many counts. The chain is built from TRBV19 and TRBJ1-2; D gene unclear. The V end lost 0 bases, the J end lost 0 bases, and 5 bases lay between the germline ends. The CDR3 extends over 14 amino acids. Germline CDR1 reads LNHDA; CDR2 reads SQIVND (reference sequence). The CDR3, as DNA: TGTGCCAGTAGTATAGAAACGGCTAACTATGGCTACACCTTC. Amino acids: CASSIETANYGYTF.

There are many counts of this clone. The chain combines TRBV18 with TRBJ1-2; possibly TRBD1 for D (5 bases). Trimming cost V 5 bases and J 2 bases, with 18 bases left between them. This CDR3 contains 16 residues. Germline values: CDR1 KGHSH, CDR2 LQKENI. CDR3 loop: CASSTMTDPTNYGYTF. CDR3 DNA: TGTGCCAGCTCAACAATGACAGACCCCACGAACTATGGCTACACCTTC.

The V call is TRBV19, the J call TRBJ1-2; 7 bases align to TRBD1. Germline V lookup: CDR1 LNHDA, CDR2 SQIVND (reference sequence). CDR3 size: 14 residues. With V trimmed by 10 bases and J by 2 bases, 10 bases remained unmatched. The chain's CDR3 is CATRMGTANYGYTF. The CDR3 DNA is TGTGCCACTCGGATGGGGACAGCGAACTATGGCTACACCTTC.

This clone was recorded many times. The V call is TRBV12-3 or TRBV12-4, the J call TRBJ1-2, with a tentative D call TRBD1 (6 bases). Trimming cost V 7 bases and J 8 bases, with 14 bases left between them. The length of the CDR3 is 12 residues. CDR3 DNA: TGTGCCAGCACCCAAGGGGGGGACGGCTACACCTTC. Its translation is CASTQGGDGYTF.

This clone was detected only a few times. One end of the junction does not line up with germline, which may come from a read error. CDR3 region: CASSDSTGFNSPLHF. The DNA for the CDR3 is TGTGCCAGCAGTGACTCAACAGGTTTTAATTCACCCCTCCACTTT. V is TRBV6-5 and J is TRBJ1-6; a weak D match, TRBD1 (5 bases). CDR1 and CDR2 from the germline V gene are MNHEY and SVGAGI. The CDR3 covers 15 residues.

There are many counts of this clone. The rearrangement uses TRBV4-1 and TRBJ2-1, with 12 bases matching TRBD2. The CDR3 runs to 16 residues. CDR1 and CDR2 (germline): MGHRA, YSYEKL. V lost 2 bases to trimming and J lost 1 base; unmatched junction nucleotides: 0. The CDR3 sequence: CASSQLAGGSYNEQFF. As DNA, the CDR3 is TGCGCCAGCAGCCAACTAGCGGGAGGGTCCTACAATGAGCAGTTCTTC.

This clone was observed at least ten times. The chain carries TRBV4-1 and TRBJ2-7, with 14 bases that match TRBD2. The germline CDR1 and CDR2 sequences are MGHRA and YSYEKL. Germline trimming cut 1 base from V and 4 bases from J; bases unmatched to any gene: 3. CDR3 length equals 16 residues. CDR3 in amino acids: CASSQGLAGGPYEQYF. CDR3 nucleotide sequence: TGCGCCAGCAGCCAAGGACTAGCGGGAGGGCCGTACGAGCAGTACTTC.

This clone was recorded many times. The CDR3 sequence is CASSPGLGVYNEQFF. The CDR3 DNA reads TGTGCCAGCTCACCGGGACTAGGCGTATACAATGAGCAGTTCTTC. V is TRBV18 and J is TRBJ2-1, with 8 bases aligning to TRBD2. Germline V gene lookup returns CDR1 KGHSH and CDR2 LQKENI. The CDR3 spans 15 residues. V was clipped by 3 bases and J by 4 bases; unmatched bases: 5.

This clone was counted ten times or more. The CDR3 DNA sequence: TGTGCCAGTAGACGTACTAGCGGGAGGGTTACCGGGGAGCTGTTTTTT. Translation: CASRRTSGRVTGELFF. The chain uses TRBV19 and TRBJ2-2, with 13 bases that match TRBD2. CDR3 length equals 16 residues. V shed 6 bases and J 5 bases; nucleotides not matched to a gene: 6. Germline V gives CDR1 LNHDA, CDR2 SQIVND (reference sequence).

This clone came up many times. The chain joins TRBV28 to TRBJ2-1, with 13 bases aligning to TRBD2. The CDR3 length is 17 residues. The V and J ends lost 6 bases and 7 bases, in that order; junction bases with no gene match: 12. CDR1 is MDHEN, CDR2 SYDVKM, per germline. The CDR3 protein is CASSRFYRLAGGNEQFF. For the CDR3, the DNA is TGTGCCAGCAGCAGATTCTATAGACTAGCGGGAGGAAATGAGCAGTTCTTC.

This clone is medium-sized (0.01 to 0.1%) within its sample. V is TRBV12-3 or TRBV12-4 and J is TRBJ2-7; D remains ambiguous. Trimming stripped 6 bases from V and 2 bases from J, with 11 bases between. The CDR3 covers 13 residues. The DNA of the CDR3 is TGTGCCAGCAGCACCGCCTCGACCTACGAGCAGTACTTC. Translated, it gives CASSTASTYEQYF.

This clone was seen many times. V and J are TRBV4-3 and TRBJ2-1, with TRBD2 identical over 16 bases. Trimming took 1 base from V and 3 from J; bases not matched to a gene: 3. CDR3 length equals 18 residues. Germline V gene data show CDR1 as LGHNA and CDR2 as YSLEER. This CDR3 reads CASSQVGLAGGDYNEQFF. The CDR3 DNA reads as TGCGCCAGCAGCCAAGTGGGACTAGCGGGAGGGGACTACAATGAGCAGTTCTTC.